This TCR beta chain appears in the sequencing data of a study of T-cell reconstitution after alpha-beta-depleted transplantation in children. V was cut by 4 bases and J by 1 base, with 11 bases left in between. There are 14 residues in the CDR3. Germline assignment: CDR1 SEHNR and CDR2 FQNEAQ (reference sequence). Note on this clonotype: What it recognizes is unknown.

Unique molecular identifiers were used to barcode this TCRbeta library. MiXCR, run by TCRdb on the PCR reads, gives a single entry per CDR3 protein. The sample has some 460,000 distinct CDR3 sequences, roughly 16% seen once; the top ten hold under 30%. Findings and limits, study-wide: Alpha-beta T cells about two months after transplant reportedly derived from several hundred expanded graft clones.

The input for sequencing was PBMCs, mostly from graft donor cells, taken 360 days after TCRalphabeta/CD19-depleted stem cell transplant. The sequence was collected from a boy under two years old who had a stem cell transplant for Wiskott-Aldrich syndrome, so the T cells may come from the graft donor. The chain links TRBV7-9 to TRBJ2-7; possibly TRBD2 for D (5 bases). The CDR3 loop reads CASSSLGESYEQYF. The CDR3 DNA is TGTGCCAGCAGCTCACTAGGAGAGTCCTACGAGCAGTACTTC.